Described below is a single TCR beta chain sequence and its context. The ends were cut back, 4 bases at V and 0 bases at J, with 10 bases in the middle. This CDR3 region has 14 residues. Germline V gene data show CDR1 as SGDLS and CDR2 as YYNGEE. The authors' processing: Counts of nucleated cells, estimated from reference gene primer amplification, were obtained. Produced via immunoSEQ multiplex PCR; TCRdb's table is partial and in-frame only. V, J and clone size are those of that table, while D and trimming were read from the DNA. The sample includes fewer than 100,000 clones, roughly nine tenths of them seen just once. These data originate in a study of blood T cell repertoires in COVID-19. Study information: Acute and convalescent COVID-19 specimens originated in the United States, Italy and Spain. Sources were T cells, B-cell-depleted T cells, or PBMCs; the material itself was cDNA or gDNA.

The sequenced sample was peripheral blood. V gene TRBV9 combines with J gene TRBJ1-1, with D possibly being TRBD1 (5 bases). This TCR was sampled from a man between 70 and 80 years old with acute or convalescent COVID-19. CDR3 residues: CASSPQTVNTEAFF. The CDR3, as DNA: TGTGCCAGCAGCCCACAGACAGTGAACACTGAAGCTTTCTTT.